The rows below give T cell receptor beta chains drawn from one sample of a study of cytomegalovirus exposure and HLA in healthy donors. Measured with immunoSEQ multiplex PCR; TCRdb has only the in-frame clones, and not every one. The sample gives about 170,000 clones, around 83% of which show up once; 2.5% is in the top ten. Sequencing used PBMCs. These receptors all come from a man aged 30 to 39 in good health and CMV-seropositive. CDR3s include the opening cysteine and the closing phenylalanine or tryptophan. Each record gives: D gene, clone size, J gene, V gene, CDR3 DNA, CDR3 protein. A D gene is named only where the DNA matches it firmly. A clone size is listed for some rows: how often the clone was seen (once, few, many), or a class if it is expanded.

TRBD2,.,TRBJ2-1,TRBV19,TGTGCCAGTAGTTTCGCGGGAGGGTTCAGTTCCTACAATGAGCAGTTCTTC,CASSFAGGFSSYNEQFF
.,.,TRBJ2-2,TRBV6-6,TGTGCCAGCAGTTACTGGTTAGCCGGGAACGGGGAGCTGTTTTTT,CASSYWLAGNGELFF
TRBD2,.,TRBJ2-3,TRBV11-3,TGTGCCAGCAGCTTAGGACTAGCGGCTAGCACAGATACGCAGTATTTT,CASSLGLAASTDTQYF
TRBD2,.,TRBJ2-2,TRBV4-3,TGCGCCAGCAGCCAAGAGAGGACTAGCACCGGGGAGCTGTTTTTT,CASSQERTSTGELFF
.,.,TRBJ2-3,TRBV7-9,.,CASSLGGNYAVFF
.,.,TRBJ2-1,TRBV5-1,TGCGCCAGCAGCTTGGTCCGGGAAGAGCAGTTCTTC,CASSLVREEQFF
.,once,TRBJ2-1,TRBV4-2,TGTGCCAGCAGCCAAACCAGTGGGAGAAGCTACAATGAGCAGTTCTTC,CASSQTSGRSYNEQFF
.,.,TRBJ1-5,TRBV28,TGTGCCAGCATAAGGGGTGGGGGGGTAAGAAATCAGCCCCAGCATTTT,CASIRGGGVRNQPQHF
TRBD2,once,TRBJ2-1,TRBV5-1,TGCGCCAGCACCCCATCCACTAGCGGGACGTACAATGAGCAGTTCTTC,CASTPSTSGTYNEQFF
TRBD1,.,TRBJ2-7,TRBV18,TGTGCCAGCTCGCCCAGACAGGGGAAGACCGAGCAGTACTTC,CASSPRQGKTEQYF
.,.,TRBJ2-3,TRBV30,TGTGCCTGGAGTCTGGCGGGCCACACAGATACGCAGTATTTT,CAWSLAGHTDTQYF
.,.,TRBJ1-5,TRBV9,TGTGCCAGCAGCGTAGAAGCCGGGATCAATCAGCCCCAGCATTTT,CASSVEAGINQPQHF
.,once,TRBJ1-1,TRBV18,TGTGCCAGCTCACTACAACAGGGTACCGCTGAAGCTTTCTTT,CASSLQQGTAEAFF
TRBD1,.,TRBJ1-2,TRBV6-5,TGTGCCAGCAGTTACTCGACGCAGGGGGATGGCTACACCTTC,CASSYSTQGDGYTF
TRBD2,.,TRBJ2-7,TRBV7-6,TGTGCCAGCAGCCCTCAAGCGGGAGAGGGGGTCGGGGAGCAGTACTTC,CASSPQAGEGVGEQYF
TRBD1,.,TRBJ1-2,TRBV7-9,TGTGCCAGCAGTCGAACAGGGGACTATGGCTACACCTTC,CASSRTGDYGYTF
.,.,TRBJ1-5,TRBV29-1,TGCAGCGTTGAAACAGGGTTCGGTCAGCCCCAGCATTTT,CSVETGFGQPQHF
.,.,TRBJ1-5,TRBV2,TGTGCCAGTCTCCAAAGGGAGCTAGGTTTTAATAGCAATCAGCCCCAGCATTTT,CASLQRELGFNSNQPQHF
.,.,TRBJ2-5,TRBV7-9,TGTTCCAGCAGCACTCAAGAGACCCAGTACTTC,CSSSTQETQYF
.,.,TRBJ1-1,TRBV25-1,TGTGCCAGCCTCGAGAGGGTTGACACTGAAGCTTTCTTT,CASLERVDTEAFF
.,.,TRBJ1-6,TRBV5-1,TGCGCCAGCAGCCTGCGGGACCGGGGGGCTTCACCCCTCCACTTT,CASSLRDRGASPLHF
.,.,TRBJ2-4,TRBV5-1,TGCGCCAGCAGCTCCCGCGCTACCAACATTCAGTACTTC,CASSSRATNIQYF
.,.,TRBJ1-5,TRBV6-1,TGTGCCAGCAGACGACAGGCCTCCAAACAGCCCCAGCATTTT,CASRRQASKQPQHF
.,few,TRBJ1-1,TRBV7-9,TGTGCCAGCAGCCTAGGTAATTCTGAAGCTTTCTTT,CASSLGNSEAFF
.,once,TRBJ1-2,TRBV5-6,TGTGCCAGCAGCACAAATCGATGGGCCACGGCCCCCTATGGCTACACCTTC,CASSTNRWATAPYGYTF
.,.,TRBJ1-2,TRBV7-3,TGTGCCAGCAGCCCAACTCCAAATCAGGGTTACGCGGGCTACACCTTC,CASSPTPNQGYAGYTF
.,.,TRBJ2-1,TRBV19,TGTGCCAGTAGTAACACCGGACAGGGAGTTCGCGGGAGTCTTAATGAGCAGTTCTTC,CASSNTGQGVRGSLNEQFF
.,.,TRBJ2-5,TRBV29-1,TGCAGCGTTATAGTCAGGGGTGGCGAGACCCAGTACTTC,CSVIVRGGETQYF
.,.,TRBJ2-4,TRBV14,TGTGCCAGCAGCCAAGAGAGGGGGGGATACTTC,CASSQERGGYF
TRBD2,.,TRBJ2-5,TRBV7-3,TGTGCCAGCAGCTTAGCGGGAGGGCCTTTGGAGACCCAGTACTTC,CASSLAGGPLETQYF
.,.,TRBJ1-5,TRBV5-8,TGTGCCAGCAGCGGGGCTCAGCCCCAGCATTTT,CASSGAQPQHF
TRBD1,.,TRBJ2-1,TRBV2,TGTGCCAGCAGTGTGTCGACAGGGGGGTACAATGAGCAGTTCTTC,CASSVSTGGYNEQFF
TRBD1,few,TRBJ1-2,TRBV2,TGTGCCAGCAAGAAGCAGGGGGACTATGGCTACACCTTC,CASKKQGDYGYTF
TRBD1,.,TRBJ2-4,TRBV7-3,TGTGCCAGCAGCCCGTCCGGGACAGGGTTGAGGTACTTC,CASSPSGTGLRYF
TRBD2,.,TRBJ2-1,TRBV7-6,TGTGCCAGCAGCTTAGTCTTGAGACTAGCGGGAGACCTCTCCTACAATGAGCAGTTCTTC,CASSLVLRLAGDLSYNEQFF
.,.,TRBJ2-2,TRBV7-8,TGTGCCAGCAGCTTTGGCAAGAACACCGGGGAGCTGTTTTTT,CASSFGKNTGELFF
TRBD2,.,TRBJ2-1,TRBV15,TGTGCCACCAACCTGTTCGGTGGAGCGGGAGAGGGCAATGAGCAGTTCTTC,CATNLFGGAGEGNEQFF
.,.,TRBJ2-2,TRBV19,TGTGCCAGTAGTATCCCGCAGGGTTCTATTAACACCGGGGAGCTGTTTTTT,CASSIPQGSINTGELFF
.,.,TRBJ2-3,TRBV4-1,TGCGCCAGCAGCCAAACCCAGGGGGGTAGCACAGATACGCAGTATTTT,CASSQTQGGSTDTQYF
TRBD1,.,TRBJ2-1,TRBV4-1,TGCGCCAGCAGCCAAACGGGACAGGAAGGGGATGAGCAGTTCTTC,CASSQTGQEGDEQFF
.,.,TRBJ2-5,TRBV6-5,TGTGCCAGCAGTTACTCGTACCAGTCCCAAGAGACCCAGTACTTC,CASSYSYQSQETQYF
TRBD2,.,TRBJ2-1,TRBV4-3,TGCGCCAGCAGCCAAGATACACTAGCGGGCTACAATGAGCAGTTCTTC,CASSQDTLAGYNEQFF
.,.,TRBJ1-1,TRBV29-1,TGCAGCGTTGCCGGCAGGATGAACACTGAAGCTTTCTTT,CSVAGRMNTEAFF
TRBD1,few,TRBJ1-5,TRBV4-3,TGCGCCAGCAGCCCGGGGGACAGACGACAGCCCCAGCATTTT,CASSPGDRRQPQHF
.,few,TRBJ2-3,TRBV5-6,TGTGCCAGCAGCTTGGATAGGTGGGAGACGACAGATACGCAGTATTTT,CASSLDRWETTDTQYF
.,.,TRBJ1-6,TRBV4-1,TGCGCCAGCAGTCCTGGAGGGCAAAATTCACCCCTCCACTTT,CASSPGGQNSPLHF